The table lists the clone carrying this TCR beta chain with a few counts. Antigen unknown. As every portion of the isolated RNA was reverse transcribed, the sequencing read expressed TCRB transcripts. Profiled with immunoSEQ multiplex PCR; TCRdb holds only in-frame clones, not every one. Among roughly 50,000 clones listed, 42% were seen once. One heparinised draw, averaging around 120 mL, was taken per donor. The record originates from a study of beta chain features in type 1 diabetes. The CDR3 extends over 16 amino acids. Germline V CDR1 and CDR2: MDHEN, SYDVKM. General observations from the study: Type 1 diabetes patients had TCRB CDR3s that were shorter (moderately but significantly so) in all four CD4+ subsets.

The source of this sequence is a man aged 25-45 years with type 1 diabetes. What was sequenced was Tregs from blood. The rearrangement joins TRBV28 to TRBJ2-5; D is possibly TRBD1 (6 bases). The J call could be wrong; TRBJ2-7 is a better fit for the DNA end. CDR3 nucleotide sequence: TGTGCCAGCAGTCCTACAGGGTCTCGTGGGTTTTCCGAGCAGTACTTC. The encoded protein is CASSPTGSRGFSEQYF.